Listed below are T cell receptor beta chains from one sample, sequenced in a study of T cells expressing NK-cell markers. TCRdb reprocessed the 5' RACE reads; each CDR3 protein has one entry and no DNA is given. The sample is made up of about 190,000 distinct CDR3 sequences, and the top ten hold about 19% of it. Specimen: blood T cells: a sorted CD56 or NKG2C T cell subset, CD4+ or CD8+ T cells, or bulk PBMC T cells (not recorded which). These receptors originate from a man aged 18-75 years in good health. Each CDR3 is given with its conserved first and last residue.

j_gene | v_gene | CDR3aa
TRBJ1-1 | TRBV6-5 | CASSLGDSMNTEAFF
TRBJ2-1 | TRBV10-3 | CAISAQASAINEQFF
TRBJ2-7 | TRBV5-1 | CASSANPGGYEQYF
TRBJ1-1 | TRBV12-3/TRBV12-4 | CASSLTDLNTEAFF
TRBJ2-3 | TRBV3-1 | CASSQGVGGFADTQYF
TRBJ2-5 | TRBV6-5 | CASSYKIRGQETQYF
TRBJ2-7 | TRBV7-6 | CASSFSGGAGEQYF
TRBJ2-7 | TRBV6-2/TRBV6-3 | CASSPANNGEQYF
TRBJ2-7 | TRBV25-1 | CASTLAGGNYEQYF
TRBJ2-7 | TRBV5-1 | CASSSARQGLREQYF
TRBJ2-3 | TRBV7-9 | CASSPNAGQLTDTQYF
TRBJ2-4 | TRBV6-5 | CASSYSWTSDQSQYF
TRBJ2-1 | TRBV28 | CASSPPDRGKGDSGYNEQFF
TRBJ1-2 | TRBV3-1 | CASSPPGTGQGYTF
TRBJ2-3 | TRBV7-8 | CASSEGLAGRTGTDTQYF
TRBJ1-3 | TRBV4-2 | CASSFDEGSGNTIYF
TRBJ2-3 | TRBV6-5 | CASSGDDSTDTQYF
TRBJ1-6 | TRBV6-5 | CASSYRVENSPLHF
TRBJ2-7 | TRBV12-3/TRBV12-4 | CASSPGGYYEQYF
TRBJ2-3 | TRBV2 | CASSPAAGAPSTDTQYF
TRBJ2-4 | TRBV2 | CASSDRQGLAKNIQYF
TRBJ2-7 | TRBV6-1 | CASSHGQGLYEQYF
TRBJ1-1 | TRBV9 | CASSVGPQGLSTEAFF
TRBJ2-7 | TRBV6-5 | CASSYYKYPGQGLDEQYF
TRBJ1-2 | TRBV28 | CASTPLRTGADYGYTF
TRBJ2-7 | TRBV6-5 | CASSYSEDRRPYEQYF
TRBJ2-1 | TRBV19 | CASSHDAASGAYNEQFF
TRBJ1-1 | TRBV5-5 | CASKYMNTEAFF
TRBJ1-3 | TRBV7-9 | CASSLATWSDTIYF